This T cell receptor beta chain stems from a study of vaccination and CD4 T cells after COVID-19. Across the whole study: Overlapping peptides of the spike proteins of SARS-CoV-2, HCoV-NL63, HCoV-OC43 and HCoV-229E were used for cell stimulation.

Germline loops: CDR1 LNHDA, CDR2 SQIVND (reference sequence). The CDR3 contains 13 residues. J was trimmed by 5 bases and V by 4 bases; bases with no gene match: 2. Treatment here: approximately nine-day PBMC culture with coronavirus spike peptide pools or control peptides (ViraFEST assay). The table lists this clonotype with a few counts. Its specificity is unknown. The Oncomine TCR Beta short-read assay was applied to DNA of cultured CD4+ T cells. Via MiXCR, TCRdb re-called the PCR reads, giving one row per CDR3 protein. Of about 21,000 distinct CDR3 sequences listed, about 40% were seen once; the top ten hold about 5%.

This TCR derives from a human donor who had recovered from COVID-19. J is TRBJ1-1 and V is TRBV19; 9 bases fit TRBD1. The material was CD4+ T cells from blood, cultured in vitro, obtained before SARS-CoV-2 vaccination. The CDR3 reads CASSTGQGTEAFF. The DNA for the CDR3 is TGTGCCAGTAGTACCGGACAGGGGACTGAAGCTTTCTTT. Full variable domain (remainder filled in from reference TRBV19 and TRBJ1-1): DGGITQSPKYLFRKEGQNVTLSCEQNLNHDAMYWYRQDPGQGLRLIYYSQIVNDFQKGDIAEGYSVSREKKESFPLTVTSAQKNPTAFYLCASSTGQGTEAFFGQGTRLTVV.